A selection of T cell receptor beta chains follows, all from one sample in a study of T cell repertoires in cytomegalovirus infection. TCRdb reprocessed the reads with MiXCR, giving one entry per CDR3 protein. The sample has roughly 720,000 distinct CDR3 sequences, under 40% seen once. Sequencing used PBMCs. The receptors stem from a human donor in good health (CMV status not recorded). Some clones in this sample may be carry-over from other donors' samples. CDR3s include the opening cysteine and the closing phenylalanine or tryptophan. A D gene is named only where the DNA matches it firmly. Where a row states a size, it is once, few, many or the class of an expanded clone; other rows omit it.

>TRBJ1-1|.|.|TRBV20-1
TGCAGTGCGGGGGACCGGAACACTGAAGCTTTCTTT
CSAGDRNTEAFF
>TRBJ2-7|TRBD2|.|TRBV6-6
TGTGCCATCAGTTTTATGGCGGGGGCCTACGAGCAGTACTTC
CAISFMAGAYEQYF
>TRBJ1-1|TRBD1|.|TRBV20-1
TGCAGTGCTGAACGGACAGGGATGACTGAAGCTTTCTTT
CSAERTGMTEAFF
>TRBJ2-7|TRBD1|.|TRBV12-3/TRBV12-4
TGTGCCAGCAGTTTAGAATGGGACAGGGGCCAGGAGCAGTACTTC
CASSLEWDRGQEQYF
>TRBJ1-5|.|.|TRBV6-1
TGTGCCAGCAGTGAAGCGGTCAGGGCGCCCCAGCATTTT
CASSEAVRAPQHF
>TRBJ1-1|TRBD1|.|TRBV24-1
TGTGCCACCAGGGGGACAGGGCCTGAAGCTTTCTTT
CATRGTGPEAFF
>TRBJ1-2|.|few|TRBV28
TGTGCCAGCAGTTTGAAGGGGGTTTACTATGGCTACACCTTC
CASSLKGVYYGYTF
>TRBJ2-1|TRBD2|few|TRBV24-1
TGTGCCACCAGTGATTTGGGGGGACTAGCGGGTTACAATGAGCAGTTCTTC
CATSDLGGLAGYNEQFF
>TRBJ1-5|.|.|TRBV20-1
TGCAGTGCTAGAGAGGAAGGCAGGGTAATCGGTCAGCCCCAGCATTTT
CSAREEGRVIGQPQHF
>TRBJ1-1|.|few|TRBV19
TGTGCCAGTAGTTCCAGGCTTTTGAACACTGAAGCTTTCTTT
CASSSRLLNTEAFF
>TRBJ2-3|.|.|TRBV19
TGTGCCAGTAGTACATGGGGAGAAGATACGCAGTATTTT
CASSTWGEDTQYF
>TRBJ2-2|.|.|TRBV11-3
TGTGCCAGCAGCTTCGGACCGCCGAACACCGGGGAGCTGTTTTTT
CASSFGPPNTGELFF
>TRBJ2-5|TRBD1|.|TRBV25-1
TGTGCCAGCAAAAAAGGGACAGCACAAGAGACCCAGTACTTC
CASKKGTAQETQYF
>TRBJ2-1|TRBD1|.|TRBV6-1
TGTGCCAGCCTCGAGGGACAGGGGGCGCTTAAATTCTTC
CASLEGQGALKFF
>TRBJ2-5|.|few|TRBV11-2
TGTGCCAGCAGCTTAGTTCGTTTCGGAGAGATCCAAGAGACCCAGTACTTC
CASSLVRFGEIQETQYF
>TRBJ2-7|TRBD2|.|TRBV19
TGTGCCAGTAATAGCGGGGGGAACTCCTACGAGCAGTACTTC
CASNSGGNSYEQYF
>TRBJ1-2|.|few|TRBV19
TGTGCCAGTAGTATCCCCACCGGGATCGGCTACACCTTC
CASSIPTGIGYTF
>TRBJ2-2|TRBD1|few|TRBV28
TGTGCCGCGGAGTCAGACAGGGGAGGAAACACCGGGGAGCTGTTTTTT
CAAESDRGGNTGELFF
>TRBJ2-1|.|.|TRBV5-4
TGTGCCAGCAGCCCGGTTGGTAGCGGCTACAATGAGCAGTTCTTC
CASSPVGSGYNEQFF
>TRBJ1-1|.|.|TRBV7-9
TGTGCCAGAATCTTAGGAGGACAGCCCGATGCTTTCTTT
CARILGGQPDAFF
>TRBJ1-2|.|.|TRBV7-9
TGTGCCAGCAGCTTAAGGCAGGCCTCTAACTATGGCTACACCTTC
CASSLRQASNYGYTF
>TRBJ1-5|TRBD1|.|TRBV18
TGTGCCAGCTCACCACGGGACAGGGGAAGGCAGCCCCAGCATTTT
CASSPRDRGRQPQHF
>TRBJ2-1|TRBD2|few|TRBV11-2
TGTGCCAGCAGCTTCCTCTCTAGCGGGAGAAGAGATGAGCAGTTCTTC
CASSFLSSGRRDEQFF
>TRBJ2-1|TRBD2|.|TRBV29-1
TGCAGTCATCCCGGGACTAGCGGGAGAAATGAGCAGTTCTTC
CSHPGTSGRNEQFF
>TRBJ1-1|.|few|TRBV7-9
TGTGCCAACGAAGTGGAGGGGCTAGGCGCTGAAGCTTTCTTT
CANEVEGLGAEAFF
>TRBJ2-7|TRBD2|.|TRBV20-1
TGCAGTGCCCGCGAGGCGGGAGCGTACGAGCAGTACTTC
CSAREAGAYEQYF
>TRBJ1-6|.|few|TRBV30
TGTGCCTGGAGTGCAACAGGGATTAATTCACCCCTCCACTTT
CAWSATGINSPLHF
>TRBJ2-2|TRBD1|few|TRBV12-3/TRBV12-4
TGTGCCAGCAGTTTAGCGGGGGACAGCCCGGAGCTGTTTTTT
CASSLAGDSPELFF
>TRBJ2-1|TRBD2|.|TRBV5-1
TGCGCCAGCAGCGAGCTAGCGGGAGATGAGCAGTTCTTC
CASSELAGDEQFF
>TRBJ2-1|TRBD1|.|TRBV7-2
TGTGACAGCAGCTTAGAGTGGGCCGGGACAGGGGCGTACAATGAGCAGTTCTTC
CDSSLEWAGTGAYNEQFF
>TRBJ2-7|.|.|TRBV28
TGTGCCAGCAGTTTAAGCTTCGGCTCCTACGAGCAGTACTTC
CASSLSFGSYEQYF
>TRBJ1-2|TRBD1|.|TRBV6-6
TGTGCCAGCAGGACAGGGGAGAGGGGCTACACCTTC
CASRTGERGYTF